A selection of T cell receptor beta chains follows, all from one sample in a study of blood T cell repertoires in COVID-19. Assay: immunoSEQ multiplex PCR; the TCRdb copy retains only in-frame clones and omits some. This sample has about 14,000 clones, with around 67% found just once. The source material was peripheral blood. The receptors originated from a boy aged 2 to 9 with active or convalescent COVID-19. The conserved cysteine and the conserved F or W are not part of the CDR3 here.

TRBJ2-5 TRBV6-2/TRBV6-3 ASSAGTSGSRQETQY
TRBJ1-4 TRBV2 ASSLRDRVEEKLF
TRBJ1-1 TRBV20-1 SGPGDTEAF
TRBJ2-5 TRBV14 ASSRLPGQIYQETQY
TRBJ2-4 TRBV15 ATSNRASGRGNIQY
TRBJ1-2 TRBV6-5 ASSPAGAGYGYT
TRBJ1-5 TRBV6-6 ASSYRDRGQPQH
TRBJ1-4 TRBV11-3 AHAMGGGHEKLF
TRBJ1-2 TRBV4-3 ASSQDQHRTGVRGYT
TRBJ2-6 TRBV6-5 ASRPGSGANVLT
TRBJ1-1 TRBV5-6 ASSARGNGEAF
TRBJ2-3 TRBV9 ASSAGQGSTDTQY
TRBJ1-5 TRBV10-3 AISETGRGPQH
TRBJ2-7 TRBV21-1 ASSRRLAGEQY
TRBJ2-7 TRBV30 AWSLGRNEQY
TRBJ1-5 TRBV9 ASSPWDRGDQPQH
TRBJ1-6 TRBV28 ASSKGTGGQSPLH
TRBJ2-2 TRBV19 ASQENTGELF
TRBJ2-7 TRBV28 ASSFLAAGGEQY
TRBJ2-7 TRBV28 ASSFTLQGSSYEQY
TRBJ1-2 TRBV5-1 ASSTHRNYYGYT
TRBJ2-3 TRBV19 ASSIVWTSGRADTQY
TRBJ2-3 TRBV30 AWSVGGPTDTQY
TRBJ1-2 TRBV28 ASSFFGQASNYGYT
TRBJ1-2 TRBV29-1 SVDTDRGRGYT
TRBJ1-3 TRBV11-2 ASRGLQGAGNTIY
TRBJ2-7 TRBV7-8 ASSLPRGLVSYEQY
TRBJ2-1 TRBV14 ASSLLQWDNPYNEQF
TRBJ1-3 TRBV3-1/TRBV3-2 ASSQGLLSGNTIY
TRBJ1-2 TRBV27 ASSSGRAGYGYT
TRBJ1-3 TRBV6-6 ASSYRTGSGGNTIY
TRBJ2-5 TRBV18 ASSLLANYQETQY
TRBJ2-2 TRBV28 ASSFPLAGANTGELF
TRBJ2-7 TRBV27 AAGGQGAPYEQY
TRBJ1-1 TRBV27 ASRRQVINTEAF
TRBJ2-3 TRBV3-1/TRBV3-2 ASSRQSSTDTQY
TRBJ1-2 TRBV5-1 ASKITGGANYGYT
TRBJ2-1 TRBV9 ASSVSGSLSEQF
TRBJ2-3 TRBV5-6 ASSRRTTIAGGSTDTQY
TRBJ2-3 TRBV3-1/TRBV3-2 ASSQDFTETGHTDTQY
TRBJ2-5 TRBV18 ASSLTGGSQETQY
TRBJ2-2 TRBV7-9 ASSKSRSALPAGELF
TRBJ1-2 TRBV7-2 ASSTRTGSNYGYT
TRBJ1-6 TRBV18 ASSPPGTGNNSPLH
TRBJ1-5 TRBV27 ASRMGQGRTQH
TRBJ1-1 TRBV7-9 ASSRRQLMNTEAF
TRBJ1-1 TRBV6-5 ASGEVTVMNTEAF